This passage covers 28 T cell receptor beta chains from one sample sequenced in a study of neoadjuvant anti-PD-1 for oral cavity cancer. The protocol was immunoSEQ multiplex PCR, while the TCRdb copy is restricted to in-frame clones and leaves out a portion. The sample includes about 16,000 clones, 60% to 70% of them seen just once. The input for sequencing was PBMCs, taken before nivolumab (anti-PD-1) treatment. Source of these receptors: a person aged 35-79 years with oral cavity squamous cell carcinoma.

The chain combines TRBV27 with TRBJ1-4; 7 bases fit TRBD1. The CDR3 loop spans 19 amino acids. Germline V gene data show CDR1 as MNHEY and CDR2 as SMNVEV (reference sequence). V shed 6 bases, J shed 5 bases, and the junction held 21 bases outside the gene matches. The CDR3 DNA is TGTGCCAGCAGCTCCGAGCCCCCGACGTCGGACAGGCAGAATGAAAAACTGTTTTTT. Amino acid sequence: CASSSEPPTSDRQNEKLFF.

The chain couples TRBV11-2 to TRBJ1-1; a possible D gene is TRBD1 (6 bases). The ends were cut back, 5 bases at V and 2 bases at J, with 12 bases in the middle. The CDR3 is 14 residues long. CDR1 SGHAT and CDR2 FQNNGV come from the germline V gene. DNA for the CDR3: TGTGCCAGCAGCCCGGGGGCCGTTAACACTGAAGCTTTCTTT. Its translation is CASSPGAVNTEAFF.

This clone was observed a single time. This CDR3 reads CASSSLWVGGGDEQYF. In DNA, the CDR3 is TGTGCCAGCAGCTCATTATGGGTGGGCGGGGGCGACGAGCAGTACTTC. V gene TRBV11-2 combines with J gene TRBJ2-7; possibly TRBD2 for D (7 bases). This CDR3 spans 16 amino acids. V lost 4 bases and J lost 5, with 21 bases in between. CDR1 and CDR2 from the germline V gene are SGHAT and FQNNGV.

V gene TRBV27 combines with J gene TRBJ1-2, with a tentative D call TRBD1 (5 bases). CDR1 is MNHEY, CDR2 SMNVEV, per germline (reference sequence). The CDR3 loop spans 13 amino acids. Deletions cut 5 bases from V and 7 bases from J, with 14 bases between. As DNA, the CDR3 is TGTGCCAGCAGTCCTCAGGGCTCTCGTGGCTACACCTTC. Translated: CASSPQGSRGYTF.

The chain joins TRBV10-3 to TRBJ2-5; no clear D. CDR3 length: 13 residues. The germline V gene encodes CDR1 ENHRY and CDR2 SYGVKD. Trimming took off 7 bases at V and 1 base at J, with 10 bases between the two ends. CDR3 sequence reads: CAIKGNLQETQYF. The CDR3 region has the DNA TGTGCCATCAAGGGAAACCTCCAAGAGACCCAGTACTTC.

CDR3 sequence: CASRDPRSLYGYTF. CDR3 DNA: TGCGCCAGCAGGGACCCACGATCCCTCTATGGCTACACCTTC. The genes are TRBV5-1 and TRBJ1-2; D is unclear. The CDR3 is 14 amino acids. The V gene's germline CDR1 is SGHRS and CDR2 YFSETQ. Trimming cost V 5 bases and J 4 bases, with 15 bases left between them.

The chain combines TRBV6-5 with TRBJ2-7, with 11 bases that match TRBD1. V lost 10 bases and J lost 3; bases outside the gene matches: 8. Germline V lookup: CDR1 MNHEY, CDR2 SVGAGI. The CDR3 is 14 amino acids. CDR3 bases: TGTGCCACCCGGAAAGGGACAGGGGGCTACGAGCAGTACTTC. As protein: CATRKGTGGYEQYF.

This clone has only a few counts. The chain has TRBV5-6 and TRBJ2-7; 8 bases match TRBD1. Per germline, CDR1 SGHDT and CDR2 YYEEEE. This CDR3 contains 14 residues. The J segment lost 1 base and the V segment lost 4 bases, leaving 4 bases of the junction unmatched. The chain's CDR3 is CASSVGQGSYEQYF. The CDR3 DNA reads TGTGCCAGCAGCGTAGGACAGGGATCCTACGAGCAGTACTTC.

A few counts support this clone. The J gene is TRBJ2-1, the V gene TRBV27; maybe TRBD2 (6 bases). Trimming cost V 5 bases and J 6 bases, with 11 bases left between them. The CDR3 spans 13 residues. Germline V CDR1 and CDR2: MNHEY, SMNVEV (reference sequence). CDR3: CASSQRVSNEQFF. The CDR3 DNA sequence: TGTGCCAGCAGTCAGCGGGTCTCCAATGAGCAGTTCTTC.

J is TRBJ2-2 and V is TRBV7-8; D gene ambiguous. The length of the CDR3 is 15 residues. Trimming shortened V by 0 bases and J by 0 bases, and 5 bases separated the two germline ends. Germline assignment: CDR1 SGHVS and CDR2 FQNEAQ. The CDR3 DNA reads TGTGCCAGCAGCTTAGCGCAAGCGAACACCGGGGAGCTGTTTTTT. Translated: CASSLAQANTGELFF.

CDR3 in amino acids: CASSSWYRGETQYF. The CDR3 DNA is TGCGCCAGCAGCTCTTGGTACAGGGGTGAGACCCAGTACTTC. The chain uses TRBV5-1 and TRBJ2-5, with 7 bases that match TRBD1. The germline CDR1 and CDR2 sequences are SGHRS and YFSETQ. The CDR3 sequence is 14 residues long. The V gene end was trimmed by 3 bases and the J gene end by 5 bases; junction bases not matched to a gene: 7.

This clone was detected a few times. The chain uses TRBV29-1 and TRBJ1-5; D may be TRBD1 (5 bases). CDR3 length: 13 residues. The germline V and J ends were trimmed by 2 bases and 7 bases, with 12 bases remaining between them. CDR1 and CDR2 (germline): SQVTM, ANQGSEA. The CDR3 is CSVETGRDQPQHF. CDR3 sequence (DNA): TGCAGCGTTGAAACCGGCAGGGACCAGCCCCAGCATTTT. The full variable domain, in which reference TRBV29-1 and TRBJ1-5 provide the parts outside the CDR3, is SAVISQKPSRDICQRGTSLTIQCQVDSQVTMMFWYRQQPGQSLTLIATANQGSEATYESGFVIDKFPISRPNLTFSTLTVSNMSPEDSSIYLCSVETGRDQPQHFGDGTRLSIL.

The V call is TRBV6-5, the J call TRBJ1-2; tentative D call: TRBD1 (5 bases). Trimming took 6 bases from V and 3 from J, leaving 11 bases between them. CDR1 and CDR2 (germline): MNHEY, SVGAGI. CDR3 length: 13 amino acids. The CDR3 protein is CASSMGGDYGYTF. CDR3 DNA sequence: TGTGCCAGCAGCATGGGGGGGGACTATGGCTACACCTTC.

In this sample, this clone turned up a few times. This chain links TRBV12-1 with TRBJ1-1; whether TRBD1, the table's D call, matches the DNA was not checked. TRBV12-1 corresponds to a pseudogene. The CDR3 has 17 amino acids. CDR3 DNA sequence: TGTGCCAGCAGCTTTCCCTGGGTGACAGGATCGAACACTGAAGCTTTCTTT. Translating it yields CASSFPWVTGSNTEAFF.

The chain uses TRBV7-2 and TRBJ2-3, with D unresolved. The V gene's germline CDR1 is SGHTA and CDR2 FQGNSA. This CDR3 region has 12 residues. Trimming cost V 1 base and J 8 bases, with 7 bases left between them. DNA for the CDR3: TGTGCCAGCAGCTTAGATTGGGCTACGCAGTATTTT. It is translated as CASSLDWATQYF.

This clone was detected only a few times. The V and J genes are TRBV4-1 and TRBJ1-4; 10 positions agree with TRBD1. The CDR3 covers 15 residues. The germline gives CDR1 MGHRA, CDR2 YSYEKL. After removal of 0 bases from V and 10 bases from J, the junction contained 5 bases not matched to a gene. For the CDR3, the DNA is TGCGCCAGCAGCCAAGATTGGGGACAGGGGCGAAAACTGTTTTTT. It yields the protein CASSQDWGQGRKLFF.

CDR3 sequence (DNA): TGTGCCAGCAGCTTAGGACAGGGGTCTTACAATGAGCAGTTCTTC. It yields the protein CASSLGQGSYNEQFF. This chain uses TRBV11-2 with TRBJ2-1; 8 bases align to TRBD1. The ends lost 1 base at V and 4 bases at J; junction bases unmatched: 3. CDR3 length: 15 residues. Germline CDR1 SGHAT, CDR2 FQNNGV. Full variable domain (rest looked up from reference TRBV11-2 and TRBJ2-1): EAGVAQSPRYKIIEKRQSVAFWCNPISGHATLYWYQQILGQGPKLLIQFQNNGVVDDSQLPKDRFSAERLKGVDSTLKIQPAKLEDSAVYLCASSLGQGSYNEQFFGPGTRLTVL.

The chain has TRBV28 and TRBJ1-2; maybe TRBD1 (6 bases). In germline, CDR1 is MDHEN, CDR2 SYDVKM. V dropped 1 base and J dropped 4 bases, with 10 bases sitting between them. There are 14 residues in the CDR3. The CDR3 bases are TGTGCCAGCAGTTTATCACAGGGTGGCTATGGCTACACCTTC. It translates to CASSLSQGGYGYTF.

The chain carries TRBV20-1 and TRBJ2-7; unclear D gene. The ends were cut back, 5 bases at V and 2 bases at J, with 7 bases in the middle. Germline loops: CDR1 DFQATT, CDR2 SNEGSKA (reference sequence). This CDR3 comprises 11 residues. In nucleotides, the CDR3 is TGCAGTGCTGTTTCAGCCTACGAGCAGTACTTC. Its translation is CSAVSAYEQYF.

The chain uses TRBV6-5 and TRBJ2-1; 7 bases are shared with TRBD1. Germline CDR1 MNHEY, CDR2 SVGAGI. With 4 bases clipped from V and 0 bases from J, the junction kept 6 bases outside the gene matches. The CDR3 extends over 16 amino acids. CDR3 in DNA: TGTGCCAGCAGTTTCGACAGGGTTAGCTCCTACAATGAGCAGTTCTTC. This codes for CASSFDRVSSYNEQFF.

This sequence joins TRBV7-8 and TRBJ2-1; perhaps TRBD1 as D (6 bases). From germline, CDR1 is SGHVS and CDR2 FQNEAQ. Trimming pared 0 bases from V and 10 bases from J, leaving 22 bases between. This CDR3 region has 17 residues. This CDR3 is CASSLAWGQGRLREQFF. In DNA form, the CDR3 reads TGTGCCAGCAGCTTAGCCTGGGGCCAGGGGCGTCTAAGGGAGCAGTTCTTC.

The chain uses TRBV9 and TRBJ2-1; a weak D match, TRBD2 (6 bases). With 1 base removed from V and 0 bases from J, the gap between germline ends came to 8 bases. The CDR3 sequence is 15 residues long. Germline loops: CDR1 SGDLS, CDR2 YYNGEE. CDR3 protein: CASSVPTSSYNEQFF. In DNA, the CDR3 is TGTGCCAGCAGCGTACCGACTAGCTCCTACAATGAGCAGTTCTTC.

The genes are TRBV27 and TRBJ2-3; D gene ambiguous. Trimming removed 2 bases from V and 6 bases from J, with 9 bases in between. The CDR3 is 13 residues long. CDR1 is MNHEY and CDR2 is SMNVEV in the germline V gene (reference sequence). CDR3 nucleotide sequence: TGTGCCAGCAGTTTAACCCGGGTGGATACGCAGTATTTT. Encoded protein: CASSLTRVDTQYF.

This clone was observed a few times. The rearrangement uses TRBV7-8 and TRBJ2-5; D not certain. The CDR3 contains 15 residues. Trimming took off 5 bases at V and 2 bases at J, with 15 bases between the two ends. Germline V gene data show CDR1 as SGHVS and CDR2 as FQNEAQ. CDR3 sequence reads: CASSLWPGVQETQYF. CDR3 bases: TGTGCCAGCAGCCTGTGGCCAGGCGTTCAAGAGACCCAGTACTTC.

The rearrangement joins TRBV7-3 to TRBJ2-3; D is perhaps TRBD1 (6 bases). Per germline, CDR1 SGHTA and CDR2 FQGTGA. V lost 4 bases and J 4 bases, leaving 12 bases between the germline ends. This CDR3 has 14 amino acids. CDR3: CASSSGQFPDTQYF. CDR3 DNA sequence: TGTGCCAGCAGCTCAGGACAGTTTCCAGATACGCAGTATTTT.

This clone was seen only a few times. The rearrangement uses TRBV30 and TRBJ1-4; no clear D. The germline gives CDR1 GTSNPN, CDR2 SVGIG (reference sequence). Trimming shortened V by 2 bases and J by 6 bases, and 13 bases separated the two germline ends. The CDR3 runs 14 residues. The CDR3 sequence: CAWSKGKGHEKLFF. The CDR3 DNA reads TGTGCCTGGAGTAAGGGAAAGGGCCATGAAAAACTGTTTTTT.

The V gene is TRBV6-1, the J gene TRBJ2-7, with D tentatively TRBD2 (7 bases). The V end lost 3 bases, the J end lost 6 bases, and 18 bases lay between the germline ends. The CDR3 contains 15 residues. The germline gives CDR1 MNHNS, CDR2 SASEGT. As DNA, the CDR3 is TGTGCCAGCAGTGACCCCTGGGGGGGCCACCTCGAGCAGTACTTC. Translation gives CASSDPWGGHLEQYF.

This clone was counted only a few times. The chain is built from TRBV14 and TRBJ1-2, with D perhaps matching TRBD1 (6 bases). V shed 2 bases and J shed 3 bases, with 16 bases lying between them. The CDR3 runs 16 residues. The germline gives CDR1 SGHDN, CDR2 FVKESK. CDR3 sequence reads: CASSQSAAGVYYGYTF. The CDR3 nucleotides read TGTGCCAGCAGCCAATCGGCGGCAGGGGTCTACTATGGCTACACCTTC.